Reported below is one TCR beta chain. This clone came up many times. The specificity of this receptor is unknown. The read comes to an end 3 residues before the CDR3 does, leaving the germline J gene to fill in the end. This sample was included in a study of T cell clonality in common variable immunodeficiency (dated by TCRdb to about 2015). Study-wide findings and limitations: CVID subjects shared fewer TCRbeta clones with each other than healthy controls did (p < 0.0001). Correlations of repertoire features with clinical complications were constrained by heterogeneity among patients within the CVID cohort. Despite equal DNA input, controls averaged roughly 80,000 unique sequences per sample versus roughly 30,000 in CVID samples. It was noted by the authors that sequencing of the repertoires of T cell subpopulations would be needed to clarify the cause of the increased clonality in CVID. CVID TCRbeta sequences reportedly showed fewer deletions and N-nucleotide insertions and lacked highly modified clones with 13 or more V deletions. Compared with healthy controls, CVID subjects showed increased TCRbeta clonality (t-test p = 0.018), a feature most characteristic of about a third of subjects.

Including cysteine and phenylalanine, the CDR3 has 14 amino acids. Of the CDR3's DNA, 33 bases were read; they are in frame from base 1. CDR1 SGHRS and CDR2 YFSETQ were looked up in the germline V gene. V is pared back by 3 bases and J by 4 bases, with 13 bases lying between the germline termini. Both CVID patients and healthy controls were predominantly of Caucasian heritage. From each donor, about 5 to 8 ml of heparinized peripheral whole blood was collected. Genomic DNA from adults with common variable immune deficiency (CVID) and from healthy adult controls was the source for sequencing TCRbeta CDR3 repertoires. A total of about 22 healthy adult volunteers (about 12 female and 10 or so male; age range roughly 20 to 66 years, mean age roughly 34) were included in the control group. Diluted blood was subjected to density centrifugation over Hypaque 1077 or Ficoll-Paque for isolation of peripheral blood mononuclear cells. Unsorted mononuclear cells served as the source of genomic DNA, which was extracted either by Qiagen column purification or by a centrifugation-based method.

CVID samples and control samples contributed equivalent amounts of genomic DNA as sequencing input. For every sample, a 60 bp segment covering the rearranged TCRbeta CDR3 region was amplified and then sequenced. The immunoSEQ assay, a bias-corrected multiplex PCR combined with high-throughput sequencing, was used for TCRbeta amplification. From the authors' description of their analysis: Every unique nucleotide sequence counted as a clone and was annotated with V, D and J genes, copy number and frequency. Sequences were labeled productive if in frame, and non-productive if out of frame or containing stop codons. Clonality was calculated from Shannon's entropy as previously described. The predicted amino acid sequences of productive clones were used to derive mean CDR3 Kyte-Doolittle hydropathy. Using the R hclust function, scaled V gene usage was clustered hierarchically with Manhattan distance and complete linkage. Clone sharing by CDR3 amino acid sequence was assessed by resampling 12 repertoires per group over 100 rounds. Repertoires were searched for approximately 70 published EBV-specific and a few hundred published CMV-specific TCRbeta sequences. A couple of CVID samples yielding fewer than 10,000 sequences were excluded from analysis, leaving more than 35 CVID repertoires. Entries here come from immuneACCESS through TCRdb and include only in-frame sequences with V and J called. Some clones fail to appear in such tables; in the studies checked, an unresolved V gene covers under half of the shortfall, and the cause of the remainder is unknown. That table is the source of V, J and clone size, and D and trimming were worked out from the DNA. This sample is represented by tens of thousands of clones, with no singletons among them. Roughly an eighth of the sample is in the top ten clones.

This clonotype was sampled from a person between 18 and 70 years old in good health. The V and J genes are TRBV5-1 and TRBJ1-1; there is no confident call for the D gene. Sequencing was done on a sample of peripheral blood mononuclear cells. The DNA read from the CDR3 is TGCGCCAGCAGCTCCGACCCCGGGTTCACTGAA. The resulting protein is CASSSDPGFTE. The entire CDR3 protein reads CASSSDPGFTEAFF.